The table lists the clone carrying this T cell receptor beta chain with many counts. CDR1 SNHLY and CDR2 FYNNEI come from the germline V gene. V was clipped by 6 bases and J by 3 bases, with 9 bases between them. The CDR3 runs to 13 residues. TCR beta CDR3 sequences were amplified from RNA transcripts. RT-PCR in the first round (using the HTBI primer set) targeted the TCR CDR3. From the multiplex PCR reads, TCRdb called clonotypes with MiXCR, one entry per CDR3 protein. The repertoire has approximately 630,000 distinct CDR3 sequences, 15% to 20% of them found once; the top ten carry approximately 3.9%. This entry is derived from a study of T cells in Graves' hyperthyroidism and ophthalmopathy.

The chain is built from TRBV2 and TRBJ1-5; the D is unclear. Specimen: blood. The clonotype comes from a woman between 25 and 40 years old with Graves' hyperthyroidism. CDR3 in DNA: TGTGCCAGCAGCCCCGGGGTCAATCAGCCCCAGCATTTT. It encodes CASSPGVNQPQHF. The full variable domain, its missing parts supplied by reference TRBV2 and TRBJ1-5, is EPEVTQTPSHQVTQMGQEVILRCVPISNHLYFYWYRQILGQKVEFLVSFYNNEISEKSEIFDDQFSVERPDGSNFTLKIRSTKLEDSAMYFCASSPGVNQPQHFGDGTRLSIL.